The source of this T cell receptor beta chain is a study of control samples from healthy donors and cancer patients. Germline loops: CDR1 MDHEN, CDR2 SYDVKM. V shed 7 bases and J shed 10 bases, with 11 bases lying between them. The CDR3 is made up of 12 amino acids. Method: immunoSEQ multiplex PCR; TCRdb's copy keeps in-frame clones and lacks some. The sample yields just over 150,000 clones, over 90% seen once. This chain links TRBV28 with TRBJ1-6; perhaps TRBD1 as D (5 bases). The origin of this receptor is a man in his fifties in good health. Sequenced input: blood. CDR3 sequence: CASIGVKSPLHF. The CDR3 DNA sequence: TGTGCCAGCATAGGGGTCAAGTCACCCCTCCACTTT.